Following are 23 T cell receptor beta chains from one sample sequenced in a study of radiation and T cells in renal cell carcinoma. The assay was immunoSEQ multiplex PCR, and TCRdb's table has in-frame clones only and misses some. The table shows fewer than 80,000 clones, with over 80% occurring only once. The time point denotes: blood 4 weeks post-SBRT, at nephrectomy. Documented treatment: 15 Gy SBRT to primary tumor, nephrectomy 4 weeks later. Specimen: blood, collected from a patient whose treatment included radiotherapy and nephrectomy. Source of these receptors: a woman aged 55-69 years with renal cell carcinoma.

This clone appeared a few times. The V call is TRBV6-6, the J call TRBJ2-1; D not resolved. Trimming stripped 2 bases from V and 8 bases from J, with 4 bases between. The CDR3 extends over 11 amino acids. Germline V gene lookup returns CDR1 MNHNY and CDR2 SVGAGI (reference sequence). For the CDR3, the DNA is TGTGCCAGCAGTTACGGGTATGAGCAGTTCTTC. Translating it yields CASSYGYEQFF.

The J gene is TRBJ2-6, the V gene TRBV30; D not resolved. This CDR3 comprises 15 residues. The ends were cut back, 2 bases at V and 1 base at J, with 9 bases in the middle. From germline, CDR1 is GTSNPN and CDR2 SVGIG (reference sequence). The CDR3 sequence is CAWSYRESGANVLTF. CDR3 DNA sequence: TGTGCCTGGAGTTACAGAGAATCTGGGGCCAACGTCCTGACTTTC.

The V and J genes are TRBV2 and TRBJ1-5; 7 bases align to TRBD1. Trimming took 6 bases from V and 0 from J; bases not matched to a gene: 8. Germline CDR1 reads SNHLY; CDR2 reads FYNNEI. The CDR3 is 16 amino acids. In DNA, the CDR3 is TGTGCCAGCAGAATTGGGACAGCTAATAGCAATCAGCCCCAGCATTTT. This gives the protein CASRIGTANSNQPQHF.

V is TRBV28 and J is TRBJ1-1; D may be TRBD1 (6 bases). Trimming removed 3 bases at V and 0 bases at J, with 11 bases between. Germline V CDR1 and CDR2: MDHEN, SYDVKM. The CDR3 is 15 residues long. In DNA form, the CDR3 reads TGTGCCAGCAGTTTCAGGGGACGTTTGAACACTGAAGCTTTCTTT. Translating gives CASSFRGRLNTEAFF.

The chain uses TRBV7-2 and TRBJ2-5; TRBD2 might be the D (5 bases). TRBJ2-7 matches the DNA end more closely, so the J call is doubtful. The CDR3 runs 16 residues. CDR1 and CDR2 (germline): SGHTA, FQGNSA. The CDR3 sequence: CASSLLSGSGSYEQYF. CDR3 DNA: TGTGCCAGCAGCTTATTGAGTGGGAGTGGATCCTACGAGCAGTACTTC.

V and J are TRBV9 and TRBJ1-3; D is ambiguous. Trimming stripped 0 bases from V and 0 bases from J, with 7 bases between. Germline CDR1 is SGDLS and CDR2 is YYNGEE. The CDR3 has 15 amino acids. In nucleotides, the CDR3 is TGTGCCAGCAGCGTAGGAGTGGGCTCTGGAAACACCATATATTTT. It yields the protein CASSVGVGSGNTIYF. Based on the CDR3 plus reference TRBV9 and TRBJ1-3, the full variable domain is DSGVTQTPKHLITATGQRVTLRCSPRSGDLSVYWYQQSLDQGLQFLIQYYNGEERAKGNILERFSAQQFPDLHSELNLSSLELGDSALYFCASSVGVGSGNTIYFGEGSWLTVV.

The V gene is TRBV10-3, the J gene TRBJ2-1, with D perhaps matching TRBD2 (7 bases). The CDR3 runs to 14 residues. Germline V lookup: CDR1 ENHRY, CDR2 SYGVKD. V dropped 7 bases and J dropped 8 bases, with 18 bases sitting between them. The CDR3 DNA sequence: TGTGCCATCACTAGAGGGGGGGCTGGGCATGAGCAGTTCTTC. Translation: CAITRGGAGHEQFF.

The V gene is TRBV19, the J gene TRBJ2-7, with 8 bases fitting TRBD1. CDR3 length: 11 amino acids. Germline V gene data show CDR1 as LNHDA and CDR2 as SQIVND (reference sequence). V was pared by 8 bases and J by 3 bases, with 0 bases of the junction left unmatched. CDR3 DNA sequence: TGTGCCAGTGGGACAGGCTACGAGCAGTACTTC. Protein product: CASGTGYEQYF.

The chain links TRBV7-2 to TRBJ2-1; D gene uncertain. The germline V gene has CDR1 SGHTA and CDR2 FQGNSA. The CDR3 totals 12 residues. The V gene lost 6 bases and the J gene lost 3 bases, with 6 bases spanning the gap. The DNA for the CDR3 is TGTGCCAGCAGTAACCGCTACAATGAGCAGTTCTTC. Its protein is CASSNRYNEQFF.

The chain has TRBV5-4 and TRBJ2-1; 10 nucleotides line up with TRBD2. The CDR3 has 15 amino acids. Trimming at V came to 4 bases and at J to 8 bases, leaving 9 bases not matched to a gene. The V gene's germline CDR1 is SGHNT and CDR2 YYREEE (reference sequence). The CDR3 loop reads CASSPSGGASDEQFF. Written as DNA, the CDR3 is TGTGCCAGCAGCCCCAGCGGGGGGGCTTCAGATGAGCAGTTCTTC.

The rearrangement joins TRBV7-2 to TRBJ1-2, with D possibly TRBD1 on 5 matching bases. Germline V gives CDR1 SGHTA, CDR2 FQGNSA. V shed 1 base and J shed 4 bases, with 13 bases lying between them. The CDR3 is 15 residues long. The CDR3 coding sequence is TGTGCCAGCAGCTTAGGCTGGGACGGGGTCTATGGCTACACCTTC. It codes for CASSLGWDGVYGYTF.

This chain connects TRBV7-9 to TRBJ1-3; D gene unclear. V gave up 5 bases and J gave up 9 bases, with 17 bases separating them. Germline loops: CDR1 SEHNR, CDR2 FQNEAQ (reference sequence). The CDR3 covers 14 residues. The CDR3 sequence is CASSPRVWESTIYF. Written as DNA, the CDR3 is TGTGCCAGCAGCCCTAGGGTCTGGGAAAGCACCATATATTTT. Full variable domain (remainder filled in from reference TRBV7-9 and TRBJ1-3): DTGVSQNPRHKITKRGQNVTFRCDPISEHNRLYWYRQTLGQGPEFLTYFQNEAQLEKSRLLSDRFSAERPKGSFSTLEIQRTEQGDSAMYLCASSPRVWESTIYFGEGSWLTVV.

The genes are TRBV28 and TRBJ1-5, with no clear D. Trimming removed 8 bases from V and 5 bases from J, with 13 bases in between. The CDR3 totals 13 residues. CDR1 MDHEN and CDR2 SYDVKM come from the germline V gene. CDR3 region: CASLTDVYQPQHF. CDR3 nucleotide sequence: TGTGCCAGCCTCACGGACGTGTATCAGCCCCAGCATTTT.

Only one count was recorded for this clone. J is TRBJ2-5 and V is TRBV29-1; 8 bases are a match to TRBD1. The CDR3 has 14 amino acids. Trimming removed 4 bases from V and 5 bases from J; junction bases left unmatched: 9. Germline CDR1 is SQVTM and CDR2 is ANQGSEA. CDR3 sequence reads: CSVVEQGAWETQYF. CDR3 DNA: TGCAGCGTTGTTGAGCAGGGGGCCTGGGAGACCCAGTACTTC.

The chain is built from TRBV7-9 and TRBJ2-2; TRBD1 matches at 8 bases. The length of the CDR3 is 15 residues. V shed 1 base and J 6 bases; nucleotides not matched to a gene: 4. Germline loops: CDR1 SEHNR, CDR2 FQNEAQ (reference sequence). CDR3 loop: CASSLGPGGPGELFF. DNA for the CDR3: TGTGCCAGCAGCTTAGGTCCAGGGGGCCCCGGGGAGCTGTTTTTT.

This rearrangement joins TRBV9 to TRBJ2-7; perhaps D is TRBD1 or TRBD2 (6 bases each). V gave up 3 bases and J gave up 6 bases, with 16 bases separating them. Germline V gene data show CDR1 as SGDLS and CDR2 as YYNGEE. The CDR3 sequence is 14 residues long. CDR3 sequence reads: CASSGGQRVSEQYF. The CDR3 region has the DNA TGTGCCAGCAGCGGTGGACAGCGGGTTTCCGAGCAGTACTTC. Complete variable domain (other parts from reference TRBV9 and TRBJ2-7): DSGVTQTPKHLITATGQRVTLRCSPRSGDLSVYWYQQSLDQGLQFLIQYYNGEERAKGNILERFSAQQFPDLHSELNLSSLELGDSALYFCASSGGQRVSEQYFGPGTRLTVT.

The chain carries TRBV4-3 and TRBJ2-2; no definite D call. This CDR3 has 18 amino acids. Between the trimmed V and J ends, which lost 1 base and 0 bases, there was a span of 15 bases. Germline loops: CDR1 LGHNA, CDR2 YSLEER. Written as DNA, the CDR3 is TGCGCCAGCAGCCAAGTCCTCCTCCGGGCCCCGAACACCGGGGAGCTGTTTTTT. Protein: CASSQVLLRAPNTGELFF.

The V gene is TRBV19, the J gene TRBJ2-5; 8 nucleotides match TRBD1. Unmatched junction bases numbered 1, after V lost 5 bases and J lost 2 bases. The germline gives CDR1 LNHDA, CDR2 SQIVND (reference sequence). The CDR3 runs to 13 residues. The CDR3 loop reads CASSGQGQETQYF. As DNA, the CDR3 is TGTGCCAGTAGTGGACAGGGACAAGAGACCCAGTACTTC.

The gene calls are TRBV27 and TRBJ2-7; 7 bases match TRBD1. CDR1 and CDR2 (germline): MNHEY, SMNVEV (reference sequence). The CDR3 runs to 15 residues. V lost 3 bases and J lost 1; bases outside the gene matches: 6. The CDR3: CASSFGQESSYEQYF. DNA of the CDR3: TGTGCCAGCAGTTTCGGACAGGAATCTTCCTACGAGCAGTACTTC.

The chain uses TRBV7-2 and TRBJ2-7, with 7 bases identical to TRBD2. Trimming removed 6 bases from V and 0 bases from J; junction bases left unmatched: 5. Germline V gene lookup returns CDR1 SGHTA and CDR2 FQGNSA. The CDR3 has 14 amino acids. CDR3 nucleotides: TGTGCCAGCAGACTCACTAGCGACTCCTACGAGCAGTACTTC. It yields the protein CASRLTSDSYEQYF.

The chain carries TRBV7-2 and TRBJ1-1; tentatively, D is TRBD1 (6 bases). CDR3 length: 14 amino acids. Germline-derived CDR1 and CDR2 are SGHTA and FQGNSA. The ends were cut back, 6 bases at V and 5 bases at J, with 16 bases in the middle. The CDR3 DNA sequence: TGTGCCAGCAGGGGGATCACAGGGAGAACTGAAGCTTTCTTT. The encoded protein is CASRGITGRTEAFF.

The rearrangement joins TRBV2 to TRBJ1-2; a possible D gene is TRBD1 (5 bases). CDR3 length: 14 amino acids. Trimming took off 5 bases at V and 2 bases at J, with 12 bases between the two ends. CDR1 SNHLY and CDR2 FYNNEI come from the germline V gene. CDR3 sequence reads: CASSRGQGNYGYTF. CDR3 sequence (DNA): TGTGCCAGCAGTCGAGGGCAGGGAAACTATGGCTACACCTTC.

Notes on this clone: Other DNA sequences in this specimen translate into the identical CDR3. The chain is built from TRBV27 and TRBJ1-1, with unresolved D. Germline loops: CDR1 MNHEY, CDR2 SMNVEV (reference sequence). The CDR3 totals 13 residues. Between the trimmed V and J ends, which lost 1 base and 2 bases, there was a span of 5 bases. CDR3 amino acids: CASSLWANTEAFF. CDR3 in DNA: TGTGCCAGCAGTTTATGGGCCAACACTGAAGCTTTCTTT.